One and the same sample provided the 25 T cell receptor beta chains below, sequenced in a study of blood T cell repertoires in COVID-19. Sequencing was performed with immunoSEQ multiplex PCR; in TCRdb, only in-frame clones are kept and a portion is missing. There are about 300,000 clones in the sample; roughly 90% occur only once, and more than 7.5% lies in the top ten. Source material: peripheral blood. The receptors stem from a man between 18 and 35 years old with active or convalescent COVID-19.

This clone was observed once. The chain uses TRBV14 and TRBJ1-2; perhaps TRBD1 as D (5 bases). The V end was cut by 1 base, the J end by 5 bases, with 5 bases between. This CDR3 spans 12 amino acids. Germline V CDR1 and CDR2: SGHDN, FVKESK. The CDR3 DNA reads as TGTGCCAGCAGCCAAGCAGGGTATGGCTACACCTTC. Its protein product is CASSQAGYGYTF. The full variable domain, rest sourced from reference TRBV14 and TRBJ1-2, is EAGVTQFPSHSVIEKGQTVTLRCDPISGHDNLYWYRRVMGKEIKFLLHFVKESKQDESGMPNNRFLAERTGGTYSTLKVQPAELEDSGVYFCASSQAGYGYTFGSGTRLTVV.

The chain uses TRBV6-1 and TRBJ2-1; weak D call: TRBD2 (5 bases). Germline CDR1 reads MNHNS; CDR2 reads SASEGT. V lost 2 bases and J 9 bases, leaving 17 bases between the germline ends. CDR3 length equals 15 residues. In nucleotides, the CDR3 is TGTGCCAGCAGTGAATCAAAAACCGGGGTTAGTGAGCAGTTCTTC. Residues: CASSESKTGVSEQFF.

CDR3 DNA sequence: TGTGCCAGCAGCCGGACAGGAGGGGGGTCCTATAATTCACCCCTCCACTTT. It codes for CASSRTGGGSYNSPLHF. The chain carries TRBV5-4 and TRBJ1-6; 7 bases are shared with TRBD1. Germline V lookup: CDR1 SGHNT, CDR2 YYREEE (reference sequence). Trimming took 4 bases from V and 1 from J; bases not matched to a gene: 8. This CDR3 has 17 residues.

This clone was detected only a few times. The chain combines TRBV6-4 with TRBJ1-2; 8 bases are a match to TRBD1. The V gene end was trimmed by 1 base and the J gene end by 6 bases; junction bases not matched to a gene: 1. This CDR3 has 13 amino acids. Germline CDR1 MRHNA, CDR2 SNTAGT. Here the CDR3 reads CASSDLQGDGYTF. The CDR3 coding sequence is TGTGCCAGCAGTGACTTACAGGGGGATGGCTACACCTTC.

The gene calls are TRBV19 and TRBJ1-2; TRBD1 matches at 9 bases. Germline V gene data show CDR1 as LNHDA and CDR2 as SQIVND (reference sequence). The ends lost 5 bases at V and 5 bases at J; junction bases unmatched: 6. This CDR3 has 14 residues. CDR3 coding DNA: TGTGCCAGTAGTGCCGGGACAGGGACATATGGCTACACCTTC. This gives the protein CASSAGTGTYGYTF.

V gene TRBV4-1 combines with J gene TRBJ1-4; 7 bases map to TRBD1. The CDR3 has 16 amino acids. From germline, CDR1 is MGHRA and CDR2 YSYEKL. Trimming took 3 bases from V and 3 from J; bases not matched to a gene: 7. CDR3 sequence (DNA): TGCGCCAGCAGCCAGAATCAGGGGGTGCCTAATGAAAAACTGTTTTTT. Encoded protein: CASSQNQGVPNEKLFF.

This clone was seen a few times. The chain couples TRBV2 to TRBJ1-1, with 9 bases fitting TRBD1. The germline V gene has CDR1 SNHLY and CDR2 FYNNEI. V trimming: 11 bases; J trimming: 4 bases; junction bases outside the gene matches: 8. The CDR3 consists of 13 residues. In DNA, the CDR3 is TGTGCCGACGGACAGGGGAGGAGCACTGAAGCTTTCTTT. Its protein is CADGQGRSTEAFF.

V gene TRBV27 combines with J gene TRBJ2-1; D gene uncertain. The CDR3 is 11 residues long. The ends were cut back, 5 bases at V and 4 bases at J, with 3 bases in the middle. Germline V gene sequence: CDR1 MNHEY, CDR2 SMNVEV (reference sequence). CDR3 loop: CASSTYNEQFF. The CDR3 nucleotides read TGTGCCAGCAGTACTTACAATGAGCAGTTCTTC.

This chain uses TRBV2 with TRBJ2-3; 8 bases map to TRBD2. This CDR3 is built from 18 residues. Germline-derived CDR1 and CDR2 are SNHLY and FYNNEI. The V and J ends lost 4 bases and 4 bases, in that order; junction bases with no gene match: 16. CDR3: CASSVFSPGGGIADTQYF. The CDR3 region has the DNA TGTGCCAGCAGTGTTTTTTCCCCGGGCGGGGGGATTGCAGATACGCAGTATTTT.

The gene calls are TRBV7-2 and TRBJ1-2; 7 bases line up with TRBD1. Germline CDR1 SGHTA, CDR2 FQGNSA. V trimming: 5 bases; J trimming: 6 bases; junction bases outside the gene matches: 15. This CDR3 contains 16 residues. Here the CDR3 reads CASSLYRRDREDGYTF. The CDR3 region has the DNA TGTGCCAGCAGCCTATACCGGAGAGACAGGGAGGATGGCTACACCTTC.

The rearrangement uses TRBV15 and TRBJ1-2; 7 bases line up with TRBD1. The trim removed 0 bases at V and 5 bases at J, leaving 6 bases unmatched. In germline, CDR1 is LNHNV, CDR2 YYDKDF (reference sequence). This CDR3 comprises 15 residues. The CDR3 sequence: CATSRDIRGSYGYTF. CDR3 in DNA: TGTGCCACCAGCAGAGATATCAGGGGGTCGTATGGCTACACCTTC.

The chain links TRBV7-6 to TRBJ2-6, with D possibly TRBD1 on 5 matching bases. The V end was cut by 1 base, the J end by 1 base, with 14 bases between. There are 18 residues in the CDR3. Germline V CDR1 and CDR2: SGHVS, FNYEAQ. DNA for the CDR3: TGTGCCAGCAGCTTAGATCCGCAGGGTGGGTCTGGGGCCAACGTCCTGACTTTC. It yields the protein CASSLDPQGGSGANVLTF.

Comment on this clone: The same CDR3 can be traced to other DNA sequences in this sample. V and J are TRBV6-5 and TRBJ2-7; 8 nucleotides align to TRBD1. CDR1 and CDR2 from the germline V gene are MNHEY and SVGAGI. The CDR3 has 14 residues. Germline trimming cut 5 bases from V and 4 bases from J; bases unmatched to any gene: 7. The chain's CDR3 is CASSPGQGVYEQYF. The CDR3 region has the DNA TGTGCCAGCAGTCCAGGACAGGGTGTGTACGAGCAGTACTTC.

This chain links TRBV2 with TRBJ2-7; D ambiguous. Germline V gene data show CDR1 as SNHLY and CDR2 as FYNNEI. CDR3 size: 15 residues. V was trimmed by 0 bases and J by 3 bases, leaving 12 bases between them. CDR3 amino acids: CASSEATATFYEQYF. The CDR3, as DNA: TGTGCCAGCAGTGAAGCTACTGCCACCTTCTACGAGCAGTACTTC. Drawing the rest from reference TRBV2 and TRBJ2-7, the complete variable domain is EPEVTQTPSHQVTQMGQEVILRCVPISNHLYFYWYRQILGQKVEFLVSFYNNEISEKSEIFDDQFSVERPDGSNFTLKIRSTKLEDSAMYFCASSEATATFYEQYFGPGTRLTVT.

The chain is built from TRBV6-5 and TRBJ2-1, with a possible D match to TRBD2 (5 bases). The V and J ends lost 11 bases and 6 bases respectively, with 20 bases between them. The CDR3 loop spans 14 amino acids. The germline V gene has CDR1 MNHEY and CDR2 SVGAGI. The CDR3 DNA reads TGTGCCTCCCATCTGCGGGCGGGCGTCAATGAGCAGTTCTTC. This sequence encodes CASHLRAGVNEQFF.

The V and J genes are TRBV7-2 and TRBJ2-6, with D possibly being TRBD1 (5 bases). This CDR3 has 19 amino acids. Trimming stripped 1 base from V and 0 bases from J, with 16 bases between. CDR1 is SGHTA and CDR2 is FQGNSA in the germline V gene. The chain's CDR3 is CASSLVRVRVVSGANVLTF. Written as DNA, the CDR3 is TGTGCCAGCAGCTTAGTTAGAGTCAGGGTTGTCTCTGGGGCCAACGTCCTGACTTTC. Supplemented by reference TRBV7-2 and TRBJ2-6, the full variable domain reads GAGVSQSPSNKVTEKGKDVELRCDPISGHTALYWYRQSLGQGLEFLIYFQGNSAPDKSGLPSDRFSAERTGGSVSTLTIQRTQQEDSAVYLCASSLVRVRVVSGANVLTFGAGSRLTVL.

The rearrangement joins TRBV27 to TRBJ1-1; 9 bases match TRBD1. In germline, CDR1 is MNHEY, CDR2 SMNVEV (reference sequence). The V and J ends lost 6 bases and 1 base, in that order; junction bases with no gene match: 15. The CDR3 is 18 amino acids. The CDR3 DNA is TGTGCCAGCAGGAAAACATGGAGGGACAGGGTTGGGAACACTGAAGCTTTCTTT. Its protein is CASRKTWRDRVGNTEAFF.

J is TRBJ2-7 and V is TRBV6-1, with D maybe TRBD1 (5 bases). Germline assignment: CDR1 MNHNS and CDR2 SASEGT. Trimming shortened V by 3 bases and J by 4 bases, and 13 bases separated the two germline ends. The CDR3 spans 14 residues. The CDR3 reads CASSEGRQPYEQYF. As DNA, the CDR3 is TGTGCCAGCAGTGAGGGGCGCCAGCCTTACGAGCAGTACTTC.

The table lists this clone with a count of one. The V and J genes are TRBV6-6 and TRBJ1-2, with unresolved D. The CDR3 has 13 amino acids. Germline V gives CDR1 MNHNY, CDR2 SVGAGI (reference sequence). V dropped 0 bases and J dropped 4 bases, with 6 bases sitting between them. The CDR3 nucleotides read TGTGCCAGCAGTTACTCCGGGGTCTATGGCTACACCTTC. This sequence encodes CASSYSGVYGYTF.

The CDR3 DNA sequence: TGTGCCAGCAGCGTAGGTCCAGGTAACTCCTACGAGCAGTACTTC. It yields the protein CASSVGPGNSYEQYF. This chain joins TRBV9 and TRBJ2-7; D not resolved. The CDR3 runs 15 residues. V was clipped by 0 bases and J by 0 bases, with 10 bases between them. CDR1 is SGDLS, CDR2 YYNGEE, per germline.

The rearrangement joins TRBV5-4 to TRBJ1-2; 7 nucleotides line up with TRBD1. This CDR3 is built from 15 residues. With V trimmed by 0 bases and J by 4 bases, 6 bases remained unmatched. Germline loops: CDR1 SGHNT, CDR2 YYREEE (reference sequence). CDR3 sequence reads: CASSLEPAGGYGYTF. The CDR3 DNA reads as TGTGCCAGCAGCTTGGAGCCGGCAGGGGGCTATGGCTACACCTTC.

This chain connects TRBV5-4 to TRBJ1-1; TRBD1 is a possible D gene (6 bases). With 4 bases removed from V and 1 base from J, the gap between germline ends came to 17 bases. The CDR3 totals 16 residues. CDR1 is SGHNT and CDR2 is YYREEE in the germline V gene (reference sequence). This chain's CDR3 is CASSPTQGLGNTEAFF. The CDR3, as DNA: TGTGCCAGCAGCCCCACCCAGGGGCTGGGGAACACTGAAGCTTTCTTT.

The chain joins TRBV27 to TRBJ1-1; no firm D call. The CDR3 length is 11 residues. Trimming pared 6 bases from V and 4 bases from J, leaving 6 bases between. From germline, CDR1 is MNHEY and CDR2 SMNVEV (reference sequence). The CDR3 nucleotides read TGTGCCAGCAGATCGGGCACTGAAGCTTTCTTT. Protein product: CASRSGTEAFF.

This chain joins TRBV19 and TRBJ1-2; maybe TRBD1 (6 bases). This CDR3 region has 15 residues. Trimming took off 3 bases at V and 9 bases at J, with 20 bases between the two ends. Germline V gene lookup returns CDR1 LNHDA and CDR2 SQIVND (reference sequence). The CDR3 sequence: CASSIWDKLRESYTF. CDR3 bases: TGTGCCAGTAGTATTTGGGACAAACTAAGGGAGAGCTACACCTTC.

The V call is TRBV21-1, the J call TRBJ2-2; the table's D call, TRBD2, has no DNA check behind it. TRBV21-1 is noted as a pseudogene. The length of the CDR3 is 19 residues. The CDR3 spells CASSKGPRGGRGNTGELFF. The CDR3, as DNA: TGTGCCAGCAGCAAAGGACCGCGGGGGGGCCGGGGAAACACCGGGGAGCTGTTTTTT.